The T cell receptor beta chain described here comes from a study of cytotoxic CD8 clonotypes in ibrutinib-treated CLL. CDR1 is SGHTA and CDR2 is FQGNSA in the germline V gene. Trimming took 5 bases from V and 6 from J; bases not matched to a gene: 9. The CDR3 consists of 14 residues. The protocol was immunoSEQ multiplex PCR, while the TCRdb copy is restricted to in-frame clones and leaves out a portion. The table records roughly 190,000 clones, approximately 68% of them present only once. Material: PBMCs, obtained after 24 months of ibrutinib treatment. The sequence was collected from a human donor with chronic lymphocytic leukemia. This sequence joins TRBV7-2 and TRBJ2-7; 8 bases fit TRBD2. The CDR3 here is CASSPGLAVSEQYF. The DNA for the CDR3 is TGTGCCAGCAGCCCTGGACTAGCCGTCTCCGAGCAGTACTTC. The complete variable domain, with remaining parts taken from reference TRBV7-2 and TRBJ2-7, reads GAGVSQSPSNKVTEKGKDVELRCDPISGHTALYWYRQSLGQGLEFLIYFQGNSAPDKSGLPSDRFSAERTGGSVSTLTIQRTQQEDSAVYLCASSPGLAVSEQYFGPGTRLTVT.